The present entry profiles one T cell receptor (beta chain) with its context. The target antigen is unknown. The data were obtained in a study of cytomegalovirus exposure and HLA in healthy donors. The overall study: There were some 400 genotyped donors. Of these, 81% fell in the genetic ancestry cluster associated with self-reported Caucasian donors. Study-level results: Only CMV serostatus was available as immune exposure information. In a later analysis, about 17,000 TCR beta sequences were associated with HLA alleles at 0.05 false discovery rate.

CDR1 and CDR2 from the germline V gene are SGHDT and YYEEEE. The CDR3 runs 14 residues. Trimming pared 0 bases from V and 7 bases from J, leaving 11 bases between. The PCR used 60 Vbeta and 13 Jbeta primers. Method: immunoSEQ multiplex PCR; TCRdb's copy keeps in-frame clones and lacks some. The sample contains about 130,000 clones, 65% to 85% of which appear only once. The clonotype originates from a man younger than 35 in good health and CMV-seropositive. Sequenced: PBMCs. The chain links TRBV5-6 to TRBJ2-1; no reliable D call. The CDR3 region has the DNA TGTGCCAGCAGCTTGGCCAATCGGGTTAATGAGCAGTTCTTC. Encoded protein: CASSLANRVNEQFF.